A selection of T cell receptor beta chains follows, all from one sample in a study of CD8+ T cells in alopecia areata. TCRdb keeps only in-frame clones here, not all; method: immunoSEQ multiplex PCR. Altogether about 150,000 clones are present, more than 45% being singletons, with the ten largest covering less than 8%. The sample taken for sequencing was CD4+ T cells sorted from blood. The receptors shown here come from a human donor with alopecia areata. CDR3s include the opening cysteine and the closing phenylalanine or tryptophan. A D gene is named only where the DNA matches it firmly. Size is stated for part of the rows, as once, few or many counts, or as a class when the clone is expanded.

D | J | size | V | DNA | CDR3
TRBD2 | TRBJ2-1 | few | TRBV7-2 | TGTGCCAGCAGCTCGCCTATCAGACTAGCGGGGTGGATGGAGCAGTTCTTC | CASSSPIRLAGWMEQFF
- | TRBJ2-5 | few | TRBV29-1 | TGCAGCGTTGGTAGAGGGGAGACCCAGTACTTC | CSVGRGETQYF
TRBD2 | TRBJ2-1 | - | TRBV7-9 | TGTGCCAGCAGCCTCGGGACTAGCAGCAATGAGCAGTTCTTC | CASSLGTSSNEQFF
- | TRBJ2-3 | few | TRBV2 | TGTGCCAGCACCCGGGACTTCACAGATACGCAGTATTTT | CASTRDFTDTQYF
TRBD1 | TRBJ2-4 | - | TRBV30 | TGTGCCTGGGTCCCGACAGGGAACGTTGGCATTCAGTACTTC | CAWVPTGNVGIQYF
TRBD2 | TRBJ2-7 | few | TRBV7-2 | TGTGCCAGCAGCCCCCCCCTGTGGACTAGCGGGTACTACGAGCAGTACTTC | CASSPPLWTSGYYEQYF
- | TRBJ1-1 | - | TRBV28 | TGTGCCAGCAGTTTAAGGTACCGGCGGACTGAAGCTTTCTTT | CASSLRYRRTEAFF
- | TRBJ1-2 | - | TRBV29-1 | TGCAGCGTCGGGAGACCACGATCTAACTATGGCTACACCTTC | CSVGRPRSNYGYTF
- | TRBJ1-1 | few | TRBV7-9 | TGTGCCAGCAGCCAGGACACCTGGAACACTGAAGCTTTCTTT | CASSQDTWNTEAFF
- | TRBJ2-5 | - | TRBV28 | TGTGCCAGCAGTCGAACAGTCGCCTCACAAGAGACCCAGTACTTC | CASSRTVASQETQYF
- | TRBJ2-6 | - | TRBV25-1 | TGTGCCAGCAGTGATGATGGGGCCAACGTCCTGACTTTC | CASSDDGANVLTF
TRBD2 | TRBJ2-3 | - | TRBV27 | TGTGCCAGCAGTTTTGTCATCGCTAGCGGGACAGATACGCAGTATTTT | CASSFVIASGTDTQYF
TRBD1 | TRBJ2-7 | - | TRBV29-1 | TGCAGCGTCACTTGGGACAGGGAAGGGCAGTACTTC | CSVTWDREGQYF
- | TRBJ2-3 | - | TRBV29-1 | TGCGCAGGGATACTCGCAGATACGCAGTATTTT | CAGILADTQYF
- | TRBJ2-2 | - | TRBV5-5 | TGTGCCAGCAGCTTCCTTTTGTTTGGCACGAACACCGGGGAGCTGTTTTTT | CASSFLLFGTNTGELFF
TRBD1 | TRBJ1-1 | few | TRBV5-1 | TGCGCCAGCATGGGTCAGGGGGCCGACACTGAAGCTTTCTTT | CASMGQGADTEAFF
- | TRBJ2-7 | - | TRBV2 | TGTGCCAGCAGCGTTACAGATTTAGAGCAGTACTTC | CASSVTDLEQYF
- | TRBJ2-5 | few | TRBV12-5 | TGTGCTAGTGGTTTGTTCCCGGTGGGGTGGGGGAGAGAGACCCAGTACTTC | CASGLFPVGWGRETQYF
- | TRBJ1-2 | - | TRBV29-1 | TGCAGCGTTGACAGCTATGGCTACACCTTC | CSVDSYGYTF
- | TRBJ2-4 | - | TRBV30 | TGTGCCTGGAGTGTACACAGGTTCGGGCTCGGCATTCAGTACTTC | CAWSVHRFGLGIQYF
- | TRBJ2-5 | - | TRBV5-1 | TGCGCCAGCAGCTTGGACGGGATCGGACTACAAGAGACCCAGTACTTC | CASSLDGIGLQETQYF
- | TRBJ2-7 | - | TRBV2 | TGTGCCAGCAGTCGAGAGAGGGGCCAGGGCTACGAGCAGTACTTC | CASSRERGQGYEQYF
TRBD1 | TRBJ1-4 | few | TRBV29-1 | TGCAGCGTTGAAGTCAACAGGGGCCCTAATGAAAAACTGTTTTTT | CSVEVNRGPNEKLFF
- | TRBJ2-7 | - | TRBV13 | TGTGCCAGCAGCTCCAAACTTCAAGGAGCCTACGAGCAGTACTTC | CASSSKLQGAYEQYF
- | TRBJ2-7 | - | TRBV6-6 | TGTGCCAGCAGTACGAAACAGGCGATAGCCTCCTACGAGCAGTACTTC | CASSTKQAIASYEQYF
- | TRBJ2-7 | - | TRBV15 | TGTGCCACCAGCCCCGGGGGTCCTGTCTCCTACGAGCAGTACTTC | CATSPGGPVSYEQYF
- | TRBJ2-3 | - | TRBV4-1 | TGCGCCAGCAGCCAAGATTACCGACCTGGGGATACGCAGTATTTT | CASSQDYRPGDTQYF
- | TRBJ1-3 | few | TRBV29-1 | TGCAGCGTTAGAGAGGGAAACACCATATATTTT | CSVREGNTIYF
- | TRBJ2-6 | few | TRBV29-1 | TGCAGCGTCCATCCCCGTTCTGGGGCCAACGTCCTGACTTTC | CSVHPRSGANVLTF
- | TRBJ2-2 | - | TRBV7-3 | TGTGCCAGCAGCTTACAGGGCACCGGGGAGCTGTTTTTT | CASSLQGTGELFF
- | TRBJ2-7 | - | TRBV4-1 | TGCGCCAGCAGGATCGTAGGACTGGGGCAGTACGAGCAGTACTTC | CASRIVGLGQYEQYF
- | TRBJ2-5 | few | TRBV2 | TGTGCCAGCAGTGAAGCGCTCGGAGGGGGTGAGACCCAGTACTTC | CASSEALGGGETQYF
- | TRBJ2-4 | few | TRBV29-1 | TGCAGCGCTGGAGAGGACAGATTAGCCAAAAACATTCAGTACTTC | CSAGEDRLAKNIQYF
- | TRBJ2-5 | few | TRBV5-1 | TGCGCCAGCACTTACCAAGAGACCCAGTACTTC | CASTYQETQYF
- | TRBJ2-5 | - | TRBV12-5 | TGTGCTAGTGGCCCCGGATTATGGGGGCAGGAGACCCAGTACTTC | CASGPGLWGQETQYF
TRBD2 | TRBJ2-3 | - | TRBV5-1 | TGCGCCAGCAACCCTGGAGTAGCGGGAGTAGATACGCAGTATTTT | CASNPGVAGVDTQYF
- | TRBJ2-3 | few | TRBV29-1 | TGCAGCGTCCCGGGTGGAGATACGCAGTATTTT | CSVPGGDTQYF
TRBD2 | TRBJ2-5 | - | TRBV29-1 | TGCAGCGTTTCCAGCGGGGGGGCTTTAATAGAGACCCAGTACTTC | CSVSSGGALIETQYF
- | TRBJ2-7 | - | TRBV5-6 | TGTGCCAGCAGCGGCTGGGGTAGGGCGTTCGAGCAGTACTTC | CASSGWGRAFEQYF
TRBD2 | TRBJ2-3 | - | TRBV25-1 | TGTGCCAGCAGTGCCGAGCGGGGGACAGATACGCAGTATTTT | CASSAERGTDTQYF
- | TRBJ2-1 | - | TRBV5-1 | TGCGCCAGCAGCTTGGACAATGAGCAGTTCTTC | CASSLDNEQFF
TRBD1 | TRBJ1-1 | few | TRBV19 | TGTGCCAGCCAGACAGGGAAGGCTGAAGCTTTCTTT | CASQTGKAEAFF
TRBD2 | TRBJ2-1 | few | TRBV19 | TGTGCCAGTATGTCGAACTTGGCGGGAGAGGATGAGCAGTTCTTC | CASMSNLAGEDEQFF
- | TRBJ1-5 | once | TRBV6-6 | TGTGCCACGCAGGACAGTGCAGGAGATCAGCCCCAGCATTTT | CATQDSAGDQPQHF
- | TRBJ1-1 | - | TRBV2 | TGTGCCAGCAGTGAAATAGGGTTGGCTTTCTTT | CASSEIGLAFF
TRBD1 | TRBJ1-2 | - | TRBV30 | TGTGCCTGGAGACGACAGGGACAGGGCTATGGCTACACCTTC | CAWRRQGQGYGYTF
TRBD1 | TRBJ1-5 | few | TRBV5-1 | TGCGCCAGCAGCCCGGGGACAGGGAGTCAGCCCCAGCATTTT | CASSPGTGSQPQHF
- | TRBJ2-7 | once | TRBV29-1 | TGCAGCGGTACACAGGGCTCCGAGCAGTACTTC | CSGTQGSEQYF